Shown below are 10 T cell receptor beta chains from a single sample sequenced in a study of breast tumors, draining lymph nodes, adjacent tissues. Axillary draining lymph nodes of breast cancer patients supplied the node samples. MiXCR, applied by TCRdb to the multiplex PCR reads, yields one record per CDR3 protein. The data show some 230,000 distinct CDR3 sequences, under 35% seen once. The sample taken for sequencing was axillary lymph node tissue. The receptors were sampled from a female donor with breast cancer. Some clones in this sample may be carry-over from other donors' samples.

This clonotype was counted many times. The chain joins TRBV4-3 to TRBJ1-5; D is possibly TRBD1 (5 bases). The CDR3 sequence is 14 residues long. V was cut by 2 bases and J by 2 bases, with 7 bases left in between. From germline, CDR1 is LGHNA and CDR2 YSLEER. CDR3 protein: CASSQRGGNQPQHF. CDR3 DNA sequence: TGCGCCAGCAGCCAACGGGGCGGCAATCAGCCCCAGCATTTT.

There are many counts of this clonotype. The gene calls are TRBV11-1 and TRBJ2-2, with 8 positions matching TRBD2. V lost 5 bases, J lost 5 bases, and 7 bases stayed unmatched. Germline V lookup: CDR1 SGHAT, CDR2 FQDESV (reference sequence). CDR3 size: 15 residues. The CDR3 coding sequence is TGTGCCAGCAGCCCCGGGACTAGGAAAACCGGGGAGCTGTTTTTT. Translating gives CASSPGTRKTGELFF.

A note on this clonotype: A junction end diverges from the germline sequence, so it may reflect a read error. The rearrangement uses TRBV5-4 and TRBJ2-3; 8 bases line up with TRBD1. Germline assignment: CDR1 SGHNT and CDR2 YYREEE (reference sequence). CDR3 length equals 14 residues. CDR3 in amino acids: CAGSPGQGPNTQYF. Here the CDR3 DNA reads TGTGCCGGCAGCCCCGGACAGGGTCCCAATACGCAGTATTTT. The whole variable domain, filled in from reference TRBV5-4 and TRBJ2-3, reads ETGVTQSPTHLIKTRGQQVTLRCSSQSGHNTVSWYQQALGQGPQFIFQYYREEENGRGNFPPRFSGLQFPNYSSELNVNALELDDSALYLCAGSPGQGPNTQYFGPGTRLTVL.

This rearrangement joins TRBV14 to TRBJ2-5; D is perhaps TRBD1 (6 bases). CDR1 and CDR2 (germline): SGHDN, FVKESK. V was pared by 0 bases and J by 3 bases, with 14 bases between. The CDR3 spans 16 residues. The CDR3 DNA sequence: TGTGCCAGCAGCCAAGAGGGCAGGGGAATGGAAGAGACCCAGTACTTC. Amino acids: CASSQEGRGMEETQYF. The entire variable domain, with the rest obtained from reference TRBV14 and TRBJ2-5, is as follows: EAGVTQFPSHSVIEKGQTVTLRCDPISGHDNLYWYRRVMGKEIKFLLHFVKESKQDESGMPNNRFLAERTGGTYSTLKVQPAELEDSGVYFCASSQEGRGMEETQYFGPGTRLLVL.

The chain carries TRBV7-3 and TRBJ2-1, with D tentatively TRBD2 (6 bases). V shed 6 bases and J shed 7 bases, with 22 bases lying between them. The CDR3 sequence is 16 residues long. The V gene's germline CDR1 is SGHTA and CDR2 FQGTGA. In DNA form, the CDR3 reads TGTGCCAGCAGACCCCCGGGACTGAGAAGTACTAATGAGCAGTTCTTC. Protein sequence: CASRPPGLRSTNEQFF.

The chain links TRBV29-1 to TRBJ2-7, with D maybe TRBD1 (6 bases). The V and J ends lost 6 bases and 0 bases respectively, with 21 bases between them. The CDR3 contains 16 residues. Germline CDR1 is SQVTM and CDR2 is ANQGSEA. CDR3 residues: CSVELPDRSDSYEQYF. CDR3 nucleotides: TGCAGCGTCGAACTTCCCGACAGGTCTGACTCCTACGAGCAGTACTTC.

This clonotype was counted a few times. This could be a read error, since a much larger clone is one nucleotide away. The gene calls are TRBV20-1 and TRBJ1-2; D is unclear. Per the germline V gene, CDR1 is DFQATT and CDR2 is SNEGSKA (reference sequence). The CDR3 runs 12 residues. The CDR3 sequence is CSASVINYGSTF. For the CDR3, the DNA is TGCAGTGCCAGTGTAATTAACTATGGCTCCACCTTC.

The chain joins TRBV6-2 or TRBV6-3 to TRBJ1-2; no definite D call. This CDR3 is 13 amino acids long. CDR1 and CDR2 (germline): MNHEY, SVGEGT. V was pared by 5 bases and J by 6 bases, with 13 bases between. This chain's CDR3 is CASSLTRSDGYTF. In DNA, the CDR3 is TGTGCCAGCAGTCTTACCCGTTCAGATGGCTACACCTTC.

This clonotype was seen many times. The chain is built from TRBV25-1 and TRBJ1-2, with TRBD1 matching 10 bases. The V segment lost 6 bases and the J segment 8 bases; nucleotides outside the gene matches: 6. Germline V CDR1 and CDR2: MGHDK, SYGVNS. The CDR3 sequence is 13 residues long. The CDR3 loop reads CASRTGGAYGYTF. The CDR3 DNA reads TGTGCCAGCAGGACAGGGGGCGCATACGGCTACACCTTC.

Many counts were recorded for this clonotype. V usage is TRBV2 and J usage is TRBJ1-4; D not certain. Germline V gene lookup returns CDR1 SNHLY and CDR2 FYNNEI. CDR3 size: 16 residues. With 6 bases removed from V and 0 bases from J, the gap between germline ends came to 14 bases. The CDR3 region is CASSPFVGTTNEKLFF. CDR3 bases: TGTGCCAGCAGCCCCTTCGTCGGGACAACTAATGAAAAACTGTTTTTT.